The source of this T cell receptor beta chain is a study of shared clonotypes between healthy human individuals (dated by TCRdb to between 2020 and 2021). With regard to the full study: A couple of women and a few men aged 18 to 49 years were included in the cohort. For each donor, CD4 naive and CD4 memory were each given three plates, CD8 naive was given two plates, and CD8 memory was given one plate. Between about 0.9 and 9 billion PBMCs per donor were obtained by leukapheresis. To increase sequencing depth and limit assay-specific biases, TCR repertoire library preparation and sequencing were carried out by different laboratories using diverse techniques. The study deeply sequenced blood TCR repertoires of about 5 healthy adults to estimate repertoire size and the extent of clonotype sharing between individuals. Here is what the overall study found, with its caveats: Incomplete sequencing was indicated by rarefaction of sorted-subset datasets, despite the large sequencing depth. Only blood was sampled, and tissue TCR repertoires likely differ from those in blood. Sharing across several donors was observed for approximately 5% of naive CD4, over 3% of naive CD8, 2% to 2.5% of memory CD4, and roughly 0.4% of memory CD8 clonotypes. Compared with non-shared clonotypes, the clonotypes found in all four sorted-subset donors had higher generation probabilities. Naive subsets generally had larger estimated clonotype richness than memory subsets. Because the study included a small number of donors, the genetic and exposure-history diversity represented was limited. Based on pairwise subsampling, the degree of clonotype sharing among donors was expected to be affected by sequencing depth.

Using the deep immunoSEQ assay, multiplex PCR amplified TCR CDR3 regions from genomic DNA. Genomic DNA extracted from each cell subset was distributed evenly over all wells of several immunoSEQ 96-well plates, and each plate served as one replicate. For sorted subsets, around 200 ng genomic DNA, equal to tens of thousands of T cell genomes, was loaded into each replicate PCR. Purified libraries were measured with a Qubit 3.0 fluorometer, size-checked on a Bioanalyzer 2100, and measured again with the KAPA Library Quantification kit. A separate single-read 150-cycle Illumina NextSeq 550 flow cell was used to sequence each immunoSEQ 96-well plate. The published analysis was carried out like this. Because only junctional sequences without quality scores were contained in the immunoSEQ output, filtering matching that applied to full-length reads could not be performed. Sequences were annotated with PyIR, a Python wrapper for IgBLAST v1.9, and V/J genes and CDR3 were assigned using IMGT germline references. Reads with weak V/J assignments (E-value above 1e-6), missing CDR3, stop codons, out-of-frame junctions, or ambiguous translated residues were removed. V3J clonotypes were defined as sequences sharing the same inferred V gene, J gene, and CDR3 amino acid sequence. The percentage overlap between two repertoires was calculated by dividing the number of shared unique clonotypes by the size of the smaller repertoire. RTK rarefaction, the Chao1 estimator, and Recon v2.1 estimates of unobserved clonotypes were used to assess repertoire richness. OLGA was used to compute generation probabilities for all TCRbeta clonotypes that the gDNA method yielded from a handful of donors. TCRdb holds this immuneACCESS table with in-frame rearrangements only. Some clones are missing; in checked studies, unresolved V genes explain under half, and the rest has no known cause. V and J calls and clone size come straight from that table; D and trimming were deduced from the DNA. Within this sample are some 580,000 clones, with 97% of them counted one time only. The ten largest make up 0.057% of the sample.

Trimming removed 4 bases from V and 7 bases from J; the gene matches leave 4 bases unexplained. Reading from cysteine to phenylalanine, the CDR3 counts 14 amino acids. The CDR3 DNA has 42 bases and is translated from base 1. CDR1 and CDR2, looked up from the germline V gene (reference sequence), are LNHDA and SQIVND. Note on this clone: Its antigen has not been determined. Base qualities are not at hand, and no much larger clone is one base apart.

The donors were healthy, HIV-negative adults who had no recently reported acute infections or vaccinations. Every donor was a Caucasian adult residing in Nashville, Tennessee, USA. CD4+ T cells were enriched by magnetic negative selection; naive cells were then positively selected on CD45RA, and the negative fraction formed the memory subset. Blood was obtained by leukapheresis, after which PBMCs were separated by Ficoll-Histopaque density gradient centrifugation and cryopreserved in liquid nitrogen vapor phase. Analytical flow cytometry was used to check the purity and quantity of every magnetically sorted T cell population. From each sorted fraction, genomic DNA was isolated and quantified by UV absorbance on a Nanodrop 2000c.

The TCR comes from a woman aged 25-40 years in good health. The sequenced sample consisted of naive CD4+ T cells sorted from blood. The sample's cell subset or site label is to be understood as: CD45RA+ positively selected. The V and J genes are TRBV19 and TRBJ2-7; 13 nucleotides in the junction match TRBD2. Here is the DNA: TGTGCCAGTAGTACGGGACTAGCGGGACGGGAGCAGTACTTC. Translated, this is CASSTGLAGREQYF.